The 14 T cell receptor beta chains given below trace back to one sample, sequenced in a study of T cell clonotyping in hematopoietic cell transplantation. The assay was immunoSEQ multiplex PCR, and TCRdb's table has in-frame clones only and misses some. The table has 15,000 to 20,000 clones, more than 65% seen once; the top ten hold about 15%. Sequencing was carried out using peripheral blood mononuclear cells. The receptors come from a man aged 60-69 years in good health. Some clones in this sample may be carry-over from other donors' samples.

The CDR3 DNA reads TGTGCCACCAGCCTCGGGGGGCGAGAGACCCAGTACTTC. Its protein product is CATSLGGRETQYF. The chain recombines TRBV15 with TRBJ2-5; possibly TRBD2 for D (7 bases). The V end was cut by 5 bases, the J end by 4 bases, with 11 bases between. The CDR3 has 13 residues. Per the germline V gene, CDR1 is LNHNV and CDR2 is YYDKDF (reference sequence).

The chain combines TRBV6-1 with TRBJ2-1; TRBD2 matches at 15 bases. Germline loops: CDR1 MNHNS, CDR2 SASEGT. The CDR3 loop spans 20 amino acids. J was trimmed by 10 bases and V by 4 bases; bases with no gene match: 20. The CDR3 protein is CASSARTSGGALSPTIEQFF. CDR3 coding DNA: TGTGCCAGCAGTGCCCGGACTAGCGGGGGGGCCTTAAGCCCTACAATAGAGCAGTTCTTC.

The chain's CDR3 is CSGTVNTGELFF. CDR3 in DNA: TGCAGCGGGACAGTTAACACCGGGGAGCTGTTTTTT. The rearrangement joins TRBV29-1 to TRBJ2-2, with a tentative D call TRBD1 (6 bases). This CDR3 has 12 residues. In germline, CDR1 is SQVTM, CDR2 ANQGSEA. Trimming shortened V by 7 bases and J by 2 bases, and 8 bases separated the two germline ends.

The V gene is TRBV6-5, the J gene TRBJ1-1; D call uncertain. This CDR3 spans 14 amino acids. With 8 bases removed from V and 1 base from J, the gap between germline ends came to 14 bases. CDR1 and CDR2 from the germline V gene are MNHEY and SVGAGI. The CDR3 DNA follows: TGTGCCAGCTCTGGCGGAAGTCGGAACACTGAAGCTTTCTTT. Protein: CASSGGSRNTEAFF.

Here the CDR3 reads CASSLNPGRAAYEQYF. The CDR3 DNA reads as TGCGCCAGCAGCTTAAACCCCGGGAGGGCGGCCTACGAGCAGTACTTC. The chain employs TRBV5-1 and TRBJ2-7; the match to TRBD2 covers 8 bases. CDR1 is SGHRS, CDR2 YFSETQ, per germline. The CDR3 has 16 residues. The J segment lost 2 bases and the V segment lost 2 bases, leaving 9 bases of the junction unmatched.

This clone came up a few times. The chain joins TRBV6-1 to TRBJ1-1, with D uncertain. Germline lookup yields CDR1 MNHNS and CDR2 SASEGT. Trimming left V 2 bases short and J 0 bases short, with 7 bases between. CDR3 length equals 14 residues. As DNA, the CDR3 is TGTGCCAGCAGTGAATTGATCGTGAACACTGAAGCTTTCTTT. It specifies CASSELIVNTEAFF.

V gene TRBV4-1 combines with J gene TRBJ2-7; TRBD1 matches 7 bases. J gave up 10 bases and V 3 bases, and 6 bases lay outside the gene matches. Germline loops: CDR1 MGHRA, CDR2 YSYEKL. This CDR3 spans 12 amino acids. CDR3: CASSQESGGQYF. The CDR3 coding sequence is TGCGCCAGCAGCCAGGAGTCAGGGGGACAGTACTTC.

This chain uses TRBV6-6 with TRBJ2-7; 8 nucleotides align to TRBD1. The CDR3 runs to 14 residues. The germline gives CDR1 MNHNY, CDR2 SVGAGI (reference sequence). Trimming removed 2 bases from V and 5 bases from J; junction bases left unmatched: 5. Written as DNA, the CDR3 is TGTGCCAGCAGTTACACCCGGACAGGGAACGAGCAGTACTTC. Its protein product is CASSYTRTGNEQYF.

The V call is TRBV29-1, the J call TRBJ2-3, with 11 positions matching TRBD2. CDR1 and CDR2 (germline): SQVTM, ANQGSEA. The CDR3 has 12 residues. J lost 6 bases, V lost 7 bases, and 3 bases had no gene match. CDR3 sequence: CSDSGRADTQYF. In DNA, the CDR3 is TGCAGCGATAGCGGGAGGGCGGATACGCAGTATTTT.

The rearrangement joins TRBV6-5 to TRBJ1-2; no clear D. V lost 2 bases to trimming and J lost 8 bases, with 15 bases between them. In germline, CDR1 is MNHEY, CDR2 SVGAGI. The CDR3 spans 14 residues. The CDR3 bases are TGTGCCAGCAGTTACGAGGCCGGGAACCGGGGCTACACCTTC. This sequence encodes CASSYEAGNRGYTF.

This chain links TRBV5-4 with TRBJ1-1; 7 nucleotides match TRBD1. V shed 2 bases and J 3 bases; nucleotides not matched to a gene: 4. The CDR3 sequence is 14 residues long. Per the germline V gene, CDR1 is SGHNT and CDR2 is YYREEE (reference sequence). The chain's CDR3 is CASSFGRGYTEAFF. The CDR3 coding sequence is TGTGCCAGCAGCTTTGGCAGGGGGTACACTGAAGCTTTCTTT.

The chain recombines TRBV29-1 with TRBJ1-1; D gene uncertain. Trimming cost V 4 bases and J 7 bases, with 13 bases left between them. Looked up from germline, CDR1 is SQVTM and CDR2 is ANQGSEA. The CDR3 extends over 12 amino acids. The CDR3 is CSVAPGMNEAFF. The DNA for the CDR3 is TGCAGCGTTGCACCGGGGATGAATGAAGCTTTCTTT.

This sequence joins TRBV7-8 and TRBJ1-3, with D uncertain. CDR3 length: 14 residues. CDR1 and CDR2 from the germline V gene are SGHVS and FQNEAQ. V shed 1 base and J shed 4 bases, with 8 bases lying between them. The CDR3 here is CASSLDAEGNTIYF. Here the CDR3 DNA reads TGTGCCAGCAGCTTAGATGCAGAAGGAAACACCATATATTTT.

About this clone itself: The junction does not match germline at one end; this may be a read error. CDR3 coding DNA: TGTGCTAGCAGCGAGGGGGGAGGGAGAGAGCAGTTCTTC. Protein product: CASSEGGGREQFF. The chain links TRBV7-7 to TRBJ2-1; D possibly corresponds to TRBD2 (7 bases). The CDR3 is 13 residues long. CDR1 is SSHAT, CDR2 FNYEAQ, per germline (reference sequence).